This T cell receptor beta chain was retrieved from a study of cytotoxic CD8 clonotypes in ibrutinib-treated CLL. Study-wide context: After a median of about 70 months, about 15 patients stayed remitted and 12 progressed; responses had been partial in some 25 and complete in 2. Sequencing produced an average of roughly 270,000 productive templates and 94,082 productive rearrangements per sample.

Deep sequencing aimed at 1 in 200,000 to 1 in 1 million T cells' resolution. Profiled with immunoSEQ multiplex PCR; TCRdb holds only in-frame clones, not every one. The table has 25,000 to 35,000 clones, approximately 60% seen once. This CDR3 region has 14 residues. From germline, CDR1 is SEHNR and CDR2 FQNEAQ (reference sequence). V was shortened by 1 base and J by 4 bases, with 9 bases between the two germline ends. This clone was recorded a few times. The clonotype originates from a human donor with chronic lymphocytic leukemia. Specimen: PBMCs, collected before ibrutinib treatment. The gene calls are TRBV7-9 and TRBJ2-3; the D is unclear. The CDR3 loop is CASSLDLGADTQYF. In nucleotides, the CDR3 is TGTGCCAGCAGCTTAGATCTGGGTGCAGATACGCAGTATTTT. The whole variable domain, remainder taken from reference TRBV7-9 and TRBJ2-3, is DTGVSQNPRHKITKRGQNVTFRCDPISEHNRLYWYRQTLGQGPEFLTYFQNEAQLEKSRLLSDRFSAERPKGSFSTLEIQRTEQGDSAMYLCASSLDLGADTQYFGPGTRLTVL.